The rows below give T cell receptor beta chains drawn from one sample of a study of Tregs in tolerant kidney transplant recipients. Assay used: immunoSEQ multiplex PCR; TCRdb lists only in-frame clones, some missing. The top ten hold approximately 0.37% of the sample, which has some 74,000 clones, approximately 90% seen once. The sample consisted of Tregs from blood, taken before the transplant. Receptor source: a human donor who received a combined kidney and bone marrow transplant. CDR3s include the opening cysteine and the closing phenylalanine or tryptophan. Fields, in order: CDR3 protein, clone size, V gene, J gene. For some rows the clone size is stated as once, few or many, or as a class when expanded; others skip it.

CDR3 protein: CASTPASGRVEQYF
clone size: -
V gene: TRBV28
J gene: TRBJ2-7

CDR3 protein: CATLTGVSRDTQYF
clone size: -
V gene: TRBV2
J gene: TRBJ2-3

CDR3 protein: CASSAGQENTEAFF
clone size: once
V gene: TRBV25-1
J gene: TRBJ1-1

CDR3 protein: CASSLSQGLGYTF
clone size: -
V gene: TRBV14
J gene: TRBJ1-2

CDR3 protein: CASSLGTGTNEKLFF
clone size: -
V gene: TRBV5-1
J gene: TRBJ1-4

CDR3 protein: CASSLNSLHITGELFF
clone size: -
V gene: TRBV19
J gene: TRBJ2-2

CDR3 protein: CASSTRRQGQYNEQFF
clone size: -
V gene: TRBV28
J gene: TRBJ2-1

CDR3 protein: CASSVTARSYEQYF
clone size: -
V gene: TRBV9
J gene: -

CDR3 protein: CASSLTPWGRGNQPQHF
clone size: -
V gene: TRBV28
J gene: TRBJ1-5

CDR3 protein: CASTLPWGGKAFF
clone size: -
V gene: TRBV25-1
J gene: TRBJ1-1

CDR3 protein: CASKRGGLSYEQYF
clone size: -
V gene: TRBV21-1
J gene: TRBJ2-7

CDR3 protein: CASSSPASNQPQHF
clone size: -
V gene: TRBV28
J gene: TRBJ1-5

CDR3 protein: CASSLAFGGSTDTQYF
clone size: -
V gene: TRBV5-1
J gene: TRBJ2-3

CDR3 protein: CASSRAGVAHEQYF
clone size: -
V gene: TRBV25-1
J gene: TRBJ2-7

CDR3 protein: CAWTSGPSSYNEQFF
clone size: -
V gene: TRBV30
J gene: TRBJ2-1

CDR3 protein: CATSRQPKVFRSEQYF
clone size: -
V gene: TRBV15
J gene: TRBJ2-7

CDR3 protein: CASIPGATSSYEQYF
clone size: -
V gene: TRBV28
J gene: TRBJ2-7

CDR3 protein: CASSPVQGSNTGELFF
clone size: -
V gene: TRBV5-1
J gene: TRBJ2-2

CDR3 protein: CASSWDRYNEQFF
clone size: -
V gene: TRBV7-7
J gene: TRBJ2-1

CDR3 protein: CASSRSTSGRALDYEQYF
clone size: -
V gene: TRBV2
J gene: TRBJ2-7

CDR3 protein: CASSESGTPWGEQYF
clone size: -
V gene: TRBV28
J gene: TRBJ2-7

CDR3 protein: CASSFTHGLAGEGYEQYF
clone size: -
V gene: TRBV28
J gene: -

CDR3 protein: CASSLDSGAEQYF
clone size: once
V gene: TRBV11-2
J gene: TRBJ2-7

CDR3 protein: CATTGTYEQYF
clone size: -
V gene: TRBV10-3
J gene: TRBJ2-7

CDR3 protein: CASSKGLGGYEQYF
clone size: -
V gene: TRBV28
J gene: TRBJ2-7